This T cell receptor (beta chain) came from a study of cytomegalovirus exposure and HLA in healthy donors. Study background: Clustering assigned about 79% of the roughly 430 genotyped donors to the Caucasian-associated ancestry cluster.

As to this clone: The target antigen is unknown.

PCR used 60 Vbeta primers and 13 Jbeta primers. Clones were read by immunoSEQ multiplex PCR, and TCRdb kept only the in-frame ones, dropping some. This table has under 110,000 clones, 75% appearing once. Study conclusions and caveats: As immune exposure information, only CMV serostatus was available. More than 15,000 TCR beta sequences were associated with HLA alleles at 0.05 false discovery rate in a later analysis. In vitro assays verified that three CMV-associated chains recognized CMV antigens specifically.

The CDR3 contains 15 residues. The source material was PBMCs. The origin of this receptor is a middle-aged man in good health and CMV-seronegative. V and J are TRBV21-1 and TRBJ1-1. TRBV21-1 is classified as a pseudogene. The CDR3 spells CASSPSPADEGEAFF. CDR3 nucleotides: TGTGCCAGCAGCCCTTCCCCCGCCGACGAGGGTGAAGCTTTCTTT.